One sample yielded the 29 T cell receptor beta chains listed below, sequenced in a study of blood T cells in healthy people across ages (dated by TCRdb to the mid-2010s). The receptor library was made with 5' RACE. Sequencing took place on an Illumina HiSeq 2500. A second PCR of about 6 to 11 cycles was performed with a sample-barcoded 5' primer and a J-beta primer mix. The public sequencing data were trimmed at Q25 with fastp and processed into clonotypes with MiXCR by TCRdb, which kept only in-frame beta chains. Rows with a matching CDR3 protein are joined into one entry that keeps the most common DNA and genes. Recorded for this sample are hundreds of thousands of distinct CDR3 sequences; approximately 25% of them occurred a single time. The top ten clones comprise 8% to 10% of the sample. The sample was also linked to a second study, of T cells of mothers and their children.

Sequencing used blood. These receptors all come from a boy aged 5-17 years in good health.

CDR3 protein: CSSRLQYNEQFF. The CDR3 nucleotides are TGCAGTTCTCGGCTACAATACAATGAGCAGTTCTTC. J is TRBJ2-5 and V is TRBV20-1; D is ambiguous. The J call may be in error: the DNA end matches TRBJ2-1 better. This CDR3 is 12 amino acids long. Germline loops: CDR1 DFQATT, CDR2 SNEGSKA (reference sequence).

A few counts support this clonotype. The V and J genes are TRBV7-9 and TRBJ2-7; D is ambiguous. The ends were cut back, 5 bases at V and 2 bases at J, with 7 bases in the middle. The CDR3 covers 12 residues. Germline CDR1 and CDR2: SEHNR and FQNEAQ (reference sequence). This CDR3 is CASSRSTYEQYF. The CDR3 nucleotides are TGTGCCAGCAGCAGAAGTACCTACGAGCAGTACTTC.

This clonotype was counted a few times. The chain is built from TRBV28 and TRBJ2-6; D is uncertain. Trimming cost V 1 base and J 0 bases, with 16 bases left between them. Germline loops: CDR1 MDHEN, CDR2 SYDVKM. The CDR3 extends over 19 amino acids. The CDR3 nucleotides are TGTGCCAGCAGTTTATTGAGGTTTCAGATCAACTCTGGGGCCAACGTCCTGACTTTC. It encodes CASSLLRFQINSGANVLTF.

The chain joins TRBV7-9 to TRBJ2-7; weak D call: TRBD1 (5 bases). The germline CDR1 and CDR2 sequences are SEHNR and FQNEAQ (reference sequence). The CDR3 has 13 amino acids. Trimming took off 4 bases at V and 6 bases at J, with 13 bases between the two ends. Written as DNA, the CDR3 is TGTGCCAGCAGCTCAAAGGGCAGGGCCGAGCAGTACTTC. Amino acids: CASSSKGRAEQYF.

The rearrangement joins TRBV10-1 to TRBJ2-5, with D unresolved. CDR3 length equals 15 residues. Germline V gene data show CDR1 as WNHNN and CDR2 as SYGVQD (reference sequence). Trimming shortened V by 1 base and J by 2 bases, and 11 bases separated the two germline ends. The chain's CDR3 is CASSELQTPQETQYF. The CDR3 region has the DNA TGCGCCAGCAGTGAGTTACAGACGCCTCAAGAGACCCAGTACTTC.

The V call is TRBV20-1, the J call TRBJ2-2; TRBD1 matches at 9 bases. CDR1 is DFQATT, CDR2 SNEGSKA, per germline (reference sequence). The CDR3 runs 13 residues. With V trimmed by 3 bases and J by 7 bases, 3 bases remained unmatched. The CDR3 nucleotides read TGCAGTGCTAGGGGACAGGGAATCGGGGAGCTGTTTTTT. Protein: CSARGQGIGELFF.

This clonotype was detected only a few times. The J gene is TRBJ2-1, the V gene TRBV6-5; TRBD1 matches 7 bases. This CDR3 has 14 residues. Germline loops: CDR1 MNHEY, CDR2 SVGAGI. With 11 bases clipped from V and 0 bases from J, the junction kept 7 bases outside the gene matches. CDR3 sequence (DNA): TGTGCCGCCTCTAGACAGGGCTCCTACAATGAGCAGTTCTTC. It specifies CAASRQGSYNEQFF.

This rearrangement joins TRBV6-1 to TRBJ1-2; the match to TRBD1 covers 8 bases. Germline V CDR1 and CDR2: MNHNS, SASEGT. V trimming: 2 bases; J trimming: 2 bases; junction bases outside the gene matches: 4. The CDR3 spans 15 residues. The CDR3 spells CASSEWTGKNYGYTF. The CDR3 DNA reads TGTGCCAGCAGTGAATGGACAGGGAAGAACTATGGCTACACCTTC.

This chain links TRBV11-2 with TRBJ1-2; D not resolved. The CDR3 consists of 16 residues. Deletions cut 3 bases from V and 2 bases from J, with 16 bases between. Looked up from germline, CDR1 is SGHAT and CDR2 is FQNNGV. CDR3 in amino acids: CASSFLTEYANYGYTF. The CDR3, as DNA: TGTGCCAGCAGCTTTCTTACGGAGTATGCAAACTATGGCTACACCTTC.

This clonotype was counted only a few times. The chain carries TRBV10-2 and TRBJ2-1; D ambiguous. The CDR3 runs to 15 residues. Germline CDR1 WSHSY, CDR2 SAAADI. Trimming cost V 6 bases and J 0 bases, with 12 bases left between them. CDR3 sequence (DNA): TGCGCCAGCAGGAATAGTGGTAGCTCCTACAATGAGCAGTTCTTC. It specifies CASRNSGSSYNEQFF.

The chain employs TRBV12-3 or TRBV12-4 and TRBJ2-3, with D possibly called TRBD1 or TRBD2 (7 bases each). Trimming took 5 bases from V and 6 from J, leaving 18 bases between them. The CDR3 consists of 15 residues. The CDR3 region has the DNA TGTGCCAGCAGTCAGGGGGGGAAACCGGGGGATACGCAGTATTTT. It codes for CASSQGGKPGDTQYF.

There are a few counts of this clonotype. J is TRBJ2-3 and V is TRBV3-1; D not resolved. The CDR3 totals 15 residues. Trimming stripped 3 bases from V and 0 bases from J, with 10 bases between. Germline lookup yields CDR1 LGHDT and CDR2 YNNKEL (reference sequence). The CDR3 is CASSQSSRSTDTQYF. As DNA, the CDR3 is TGTGCCAGCAGCCAGAGTAGTCGTAGCACAGATACGCAGTATTTT.

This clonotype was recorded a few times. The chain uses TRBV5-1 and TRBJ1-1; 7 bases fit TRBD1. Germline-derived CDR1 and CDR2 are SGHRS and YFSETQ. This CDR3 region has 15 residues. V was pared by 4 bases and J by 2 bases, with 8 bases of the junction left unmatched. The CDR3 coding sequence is TGCGCCAGCAGCCACCAGGGGGGTGGAAACACTGAAGCTTTCTTT. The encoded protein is CASSHQGGGNTEAFF. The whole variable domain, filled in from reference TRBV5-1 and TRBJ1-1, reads KAGVTQTPRYLIKTRGQQVTLSCSPISGHRSVSWYQQTPGQGLQFLFEYFSETQRNKGNFPGRFSGRQFSNSRSEMNVSTLELGDSALYLCASSHQGGGNTEAFFGQGTRLTVV.

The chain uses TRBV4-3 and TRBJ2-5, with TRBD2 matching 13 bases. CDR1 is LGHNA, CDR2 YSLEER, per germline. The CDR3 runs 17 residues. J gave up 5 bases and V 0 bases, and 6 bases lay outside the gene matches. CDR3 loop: CASSQDLGTSGAETQYF. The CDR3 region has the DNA TGCGCCAGCAGCCAAGATCTGGGGACTAGCGGGGCGGAGACCCAGTACTTC.

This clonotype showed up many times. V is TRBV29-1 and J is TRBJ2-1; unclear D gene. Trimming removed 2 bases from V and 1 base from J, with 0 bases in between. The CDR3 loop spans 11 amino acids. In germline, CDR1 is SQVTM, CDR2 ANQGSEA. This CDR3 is CSVESYNEQFF. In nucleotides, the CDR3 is TGCAGCGTTGAATCCTACAATGAGCAGTTCTTC.

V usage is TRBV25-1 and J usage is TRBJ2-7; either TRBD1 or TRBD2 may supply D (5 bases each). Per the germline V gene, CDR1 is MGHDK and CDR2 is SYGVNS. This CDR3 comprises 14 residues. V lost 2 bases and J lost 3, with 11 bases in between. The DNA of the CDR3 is TGTGCCAGCAGTGAAGCAGAGAGGGGCTACGAGCAGTACTTC. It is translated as CASSEAERGYEQYF.

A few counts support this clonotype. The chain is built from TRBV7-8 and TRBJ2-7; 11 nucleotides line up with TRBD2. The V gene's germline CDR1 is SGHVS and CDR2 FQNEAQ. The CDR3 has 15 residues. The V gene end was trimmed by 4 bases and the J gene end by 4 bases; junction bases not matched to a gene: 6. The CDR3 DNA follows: TGTGCCAGCAGCTCCCGGGCTAGCGGGGGGTACGAGCAGTACTTC. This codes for CASSSRASGGYEQYF.

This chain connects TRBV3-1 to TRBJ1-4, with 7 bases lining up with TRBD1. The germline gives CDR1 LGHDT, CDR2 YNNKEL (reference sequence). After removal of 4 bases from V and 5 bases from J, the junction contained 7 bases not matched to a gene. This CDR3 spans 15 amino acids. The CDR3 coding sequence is TGTGCCAGCAGCCCAGAAGGAGGGGGCAATGAAAAACTGTTTTTT. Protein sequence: CASSPEGGGNEKLFF.

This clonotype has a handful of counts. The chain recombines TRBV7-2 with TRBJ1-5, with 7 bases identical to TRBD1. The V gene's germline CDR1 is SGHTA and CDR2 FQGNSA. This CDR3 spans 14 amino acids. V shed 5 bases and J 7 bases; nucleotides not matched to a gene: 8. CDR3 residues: CASSPDRVSQPQHF. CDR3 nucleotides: TGTGCCAGCAGCCCAGACAGGGTGAGCCAGCCCCAGCATTTT.

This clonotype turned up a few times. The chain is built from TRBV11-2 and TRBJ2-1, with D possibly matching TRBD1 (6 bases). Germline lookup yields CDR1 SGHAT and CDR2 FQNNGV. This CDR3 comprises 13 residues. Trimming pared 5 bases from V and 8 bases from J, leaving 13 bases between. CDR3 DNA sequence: TGTGCCAGCAGCCCAGGGACACTCTATGAGCAGTTCTTC. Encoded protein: CASSPGTLYEQFF.

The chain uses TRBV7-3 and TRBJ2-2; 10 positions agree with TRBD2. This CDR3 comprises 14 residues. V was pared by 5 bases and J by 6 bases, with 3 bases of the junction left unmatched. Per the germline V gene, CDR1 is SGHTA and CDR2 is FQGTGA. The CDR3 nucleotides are TGTGCCAGCAGCCAGACTAGCGGGTCCGGGGAGCTGTTTTTT. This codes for CASSQTSGSGELFF.

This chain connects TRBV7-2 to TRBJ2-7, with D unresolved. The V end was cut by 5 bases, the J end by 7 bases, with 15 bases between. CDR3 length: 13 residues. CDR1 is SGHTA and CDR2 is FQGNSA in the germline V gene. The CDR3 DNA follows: TGTGCCAGCAGCCTTCTTCCACGGAAGGAGCAGTACTTC. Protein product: CASSLLPRKEQYF.

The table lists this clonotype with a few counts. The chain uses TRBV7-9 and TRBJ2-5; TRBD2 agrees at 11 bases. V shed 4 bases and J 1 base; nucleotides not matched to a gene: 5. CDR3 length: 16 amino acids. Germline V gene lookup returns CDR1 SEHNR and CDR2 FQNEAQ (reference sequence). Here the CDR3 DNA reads TGTGCCAGCAGCTCCGGGACTAGCGGCCCCCAAGAGACCCAGTACTTC. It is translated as CASSSGTSGPQETQYF.

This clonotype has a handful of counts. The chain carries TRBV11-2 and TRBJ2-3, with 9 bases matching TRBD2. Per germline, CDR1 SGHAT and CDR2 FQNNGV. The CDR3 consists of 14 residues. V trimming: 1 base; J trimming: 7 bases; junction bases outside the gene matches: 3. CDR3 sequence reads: CASSLGSGRYTQYF. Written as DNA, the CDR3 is TGTGCCAGCAGCTTAGGAAGCGGGAGGTATACGCAGTATTTT.

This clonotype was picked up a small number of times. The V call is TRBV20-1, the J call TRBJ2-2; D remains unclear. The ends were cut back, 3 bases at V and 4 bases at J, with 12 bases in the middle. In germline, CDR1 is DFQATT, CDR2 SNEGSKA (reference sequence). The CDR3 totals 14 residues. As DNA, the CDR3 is TGCAGTGCTAGTTTCCAAACTGTCACCGGGGAGCTGTTTTTT. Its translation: CSASFQTVTGELFF.

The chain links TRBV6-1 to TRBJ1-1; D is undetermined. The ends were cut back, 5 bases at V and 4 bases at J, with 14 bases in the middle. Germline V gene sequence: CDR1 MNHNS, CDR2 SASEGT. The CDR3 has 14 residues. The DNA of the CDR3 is TGTGCCAGCAGTTCTCCACCGCAAACCACTGAAGCTTTCTTT. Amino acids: CASSSPPQTTEAFF.

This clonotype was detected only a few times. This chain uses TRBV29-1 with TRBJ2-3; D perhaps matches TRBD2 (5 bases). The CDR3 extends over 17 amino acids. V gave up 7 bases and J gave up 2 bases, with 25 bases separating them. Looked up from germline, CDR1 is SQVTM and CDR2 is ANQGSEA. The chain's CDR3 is CSAAGSSLDSNTDTQYF. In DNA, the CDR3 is TGCAGCGCAGCTGGGAGCAGCCTCGACTCTAACACAGATACGCAGTATTTT.

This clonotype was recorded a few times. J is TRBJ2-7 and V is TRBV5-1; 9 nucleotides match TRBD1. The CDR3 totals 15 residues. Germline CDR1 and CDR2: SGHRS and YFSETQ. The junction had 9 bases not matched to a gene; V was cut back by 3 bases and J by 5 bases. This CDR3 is CASSSSTGGPDEQYF. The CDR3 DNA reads TGCGCCAGCAGCTCCTCGACAGGGGGTCCCGACGAGCAGTACTTC.

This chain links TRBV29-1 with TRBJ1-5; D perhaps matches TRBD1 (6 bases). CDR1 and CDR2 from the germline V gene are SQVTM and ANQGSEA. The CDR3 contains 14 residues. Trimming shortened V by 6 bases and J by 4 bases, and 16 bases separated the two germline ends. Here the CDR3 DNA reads TGCAGCGTGTCCGAAGGGGGGATGAATCAGCCCCAGCATTTT. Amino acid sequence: CSVSEGGMNQPQHF. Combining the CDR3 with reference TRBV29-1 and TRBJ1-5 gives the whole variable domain SAVISQKPSRDICQRGTSLTIQCQVDSQVTMMFWYRQQPGQSLTLIATANQGSEATYESGFVIDKFPISRPNLTFSTLTVSNMSPEDSSIYLCSVSEGGMNQPQHFGDGTRLSIL.